A single sample gave rise to the 12 T cell receptor beta chains below, sequenced in a study of blood T cell repertoires in COVID-19. The repertoire was sequenced with immunoSEQ multiplex PCR; TCRdb's copy has only in-frame clones and lacks some. Altogether 200,000 to 300,000 clones are present, 84% being singletons, with the ten largest covering 4% to 5%. Sequencing was carried out using peripheral blood. The receptors here all came from a man in his 60s with acute or convalescent COVID-19.

The rearrangement joins TRBV5-8 to TRBJ1-5, with D possibly TRBD1 on 6 matching bases. Looked up from germline, CDR1 is SGHTS and CDR2 is YDEGEE. The CDR3 is made up of 13 amino acids. V gave up 6 bases and J gave up 4 bases, with 11 bases separating them. The CDR3 loop is CASIGQLNQPQHF. The CDR3, as DNA: TGTGCCAGCATCGGACAGTTAAATCAGCCCCAGCATTTT.

This clone is a singleton in its sample. The J gene is TRBJ2-4, the V gene TRBV14, with 10 nucleotides matching TRBD2. The germline CDR1 and CDR2 sequences are SGHDN and FVKESK. The CDR3 sequence is 13 residues long. J gave up 15 bases and V 4 bases, and 9 bases lay outside the gene matches. CDR3 DNA sequence: TGTGCCAGCAGCCTTAACGAGCGGGGGGGCGCGTACTTC. It codes for CASSLNERGGAYF.

The J gene is TRBJ2-1, the V gene TRBV11-1; TRBD2 matches at 7 bases. Germline V gene lookup returns CDR1 SGHAT and CDR2 FQDESV (reference sequence). J was trimmed by 2 bases and V by 1 base; bases with no gene match: 5. This CDR3 is built from 16 residues. CDR3 amino acids: CASSLGQGGPYNEQFF. CDR3 in DNA: TGTGCCAGCAGCTTAGGGCAGGGAGGGCCCTACAATGAGCAGTTCTTC.

This rearrangement joins TRBV3-1 (or the pseudogene TRBV3-2) to TRBJ1-2; D remains ambiguous. Germline V gene lookup returns CDR1 LGHDT and CDR2 YNNKEL (reference sequence). V lost 1 base, J lost 9 bases, and 18 bases lay in between. This CDR3 comprises 15 residues. The CDR3: CASSQAPGIWERYTF. CDR3 sequence (DNA): TGTGCCAGCAGCCAAGCCCCGGGGATCTGGGAGCGCTACACCTTC.

The genes are TRBV10-3 and TRBJ1-1, with 8 bases identical to TRBD1. This CDR3 is built from 14 residues. V shed 11 bases, J shed 1 base, and the junction held 9 bases outside the gene matches. Per the germline V gene, CDR1 is ENHRY and CDR2 is SYGVKD. CDR3 residues: CAYQADRENTEAFF. The CDR3 DNA is TGTGCCTACCAGGCGGACAGGGAGAACACTGAAGCTTTCTTT.

A few counts support this clone. This sequence joins TRBV10-3 and TRBJ2-1, with TRBD2 matching over 7 bases. The CDR3 covers 14 residues. Germline trimming cut 2 bases from V and 7 bases from J; bases unmatched to any gene: 5. Per germline, CDR1 ENHRY and CDR2 SYGVKD. CDR3 in amino acids: CAISEGLAANEQFF. As DNA, the CDR3 is TGTGCCATCAGTGAGGGGCTAGCGGCTAATGAGCAGTTCTTC.

The CDR3 is CASSLWGLAGSSYNEQFF. Written as DNA, the CDR3 is TGTGCCAGCAGCTTATGGGGACTAGCGGGGAGCTCCTACAATGAGCAGTTCTTC. V usage is TRBV5-5 and J usage is TRBJ2-1; 13 nucleotides match TRBD2. Germline loops: CDR1 SGHKS, CDR2 YYEKEE (reference sequence). V dropped 2 bases and J dropped 0; count of bases not matched to a gene: 5. The CDR3 is 18 amino acids.

The chain joins TRBV5-1 to TRBJ2-5; the D is unclear. Trimming pared 2 bases from V and 2 bases from J, leaving 7 bases between. Germline lookup yields CDR1 SGHRS and CDR2 YFSETQ. The CDR3 runs 13 residues. This CDR3 is CASSFSEQETQYF. DNA of the CDR3: TGCGCCAGCAGCTTCTCGGAGCAAGAGACCCAGTACTTC.

The V gene is TRBV4-1, the J gene TRBJ1-1; D unclear. Germline CDR1 and CDR2: MGHRA and YSYEKL. V gave up 1 base and J gave up 6 bases, with 18 bases separating them. This CDR3 spans 16 amino acids. CDR3 nucleotides: TGCGCCAGCAGCCAAGGCACGGGAACGCTGAATGCTGAAGCTTTCTTT. It is translated as CASSQGTGTLNAEAFF.

This clone has just a few counts. The chain combines TRBV12-3 or TRBV12-4 with TRBJ1-2; maybe TRBD1 (5 bases). V was trimmed by 6 bases and J by 7 bases, leaving 12 bases between them. The CDR3 totals 12 residues. The DNA of the CDR3 is TGTGCCAGCAGCCTTGGGGGGTCTGGCTACACCTTC. It is translated as CASSLGGSGYTF.

The V gene is TRBV4-1, the J gene TRBJ1-2, with 7 bases matching TRBD1. The J segment lost 5 bases and the V segment lost 3 bases, leaving 15 bases of the junction unmatched. Per germline, CDR1 MGHRA and CDR2 YSYEKL. This CDR3 has 17 residues. The CDR3 loop reads CASSQGRGGRRPYGYTF. As DNA, the CDR3 is TGCGCCAGCAGCCAGGGGAGAGGGGGCCGCCGACCTTATGGCTACACCTTC.

This clone appeared once. The chain links TRBV4-1 to TRBJ2-3; 9 bases fit TRBD1. The CDR3 totals 15 residues. The trim removed 4 bases at V and 3 bases at J, leaving 5 bases unmatched. In germline, CDR1 is MGHRA, CDR2 YSYEKL. The CDR3 is CASSRLTGGTDTQYF. CDR3 DNA sequence: TGCGCCAGCAGCCGACTGACAGGGGGGACAGATACGCAGTATTTT.